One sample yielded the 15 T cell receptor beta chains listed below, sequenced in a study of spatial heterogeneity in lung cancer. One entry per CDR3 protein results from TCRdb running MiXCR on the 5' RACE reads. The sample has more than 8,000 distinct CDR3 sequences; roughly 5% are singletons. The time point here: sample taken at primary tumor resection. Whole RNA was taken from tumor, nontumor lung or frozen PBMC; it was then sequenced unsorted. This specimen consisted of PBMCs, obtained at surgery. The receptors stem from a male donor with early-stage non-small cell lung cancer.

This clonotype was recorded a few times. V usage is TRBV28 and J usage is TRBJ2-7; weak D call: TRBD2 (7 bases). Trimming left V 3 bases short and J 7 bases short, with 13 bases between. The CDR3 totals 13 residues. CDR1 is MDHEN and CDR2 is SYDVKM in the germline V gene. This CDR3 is CASSFGGAPEQYF. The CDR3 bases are TGTGCCAGCAGTTTTGGGGGGGCGCCTGAGCAGTACTTC. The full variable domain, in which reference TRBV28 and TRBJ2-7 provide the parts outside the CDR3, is DVKVTQSSRYLVKRTGEKVFLECVQDMDHENMFWYRQDPGLGLRLIYFSYDVKMKEKGDIPEGYSVSREKKERFSLILESASTNQTSMYLCASSFGGAPEQYFGPGTRLTVT.

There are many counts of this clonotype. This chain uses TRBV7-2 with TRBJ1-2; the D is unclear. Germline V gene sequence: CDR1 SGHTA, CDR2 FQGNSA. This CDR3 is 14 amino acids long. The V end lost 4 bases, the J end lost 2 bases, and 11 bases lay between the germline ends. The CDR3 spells CASSSEAGNYGYTF. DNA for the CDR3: TGTGCCAGCAGCTCCGAGGCGGGGAACTATGGCTACACCTTC.

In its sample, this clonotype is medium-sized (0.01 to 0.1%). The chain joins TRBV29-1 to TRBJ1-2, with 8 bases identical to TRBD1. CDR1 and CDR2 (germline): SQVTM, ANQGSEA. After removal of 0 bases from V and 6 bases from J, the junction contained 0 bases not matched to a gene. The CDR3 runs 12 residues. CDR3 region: CSVEEDRDGYTF. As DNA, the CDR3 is TGCAGCGTTGAAGAGGACAGGGATGGCTACACCTTC.

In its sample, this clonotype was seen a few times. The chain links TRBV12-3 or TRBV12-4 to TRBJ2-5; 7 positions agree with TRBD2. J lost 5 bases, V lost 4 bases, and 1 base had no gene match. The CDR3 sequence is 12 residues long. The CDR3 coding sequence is TGTGCCAGCAGTTGGACTAGTGAGACCCAGTACTTC. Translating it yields CASSWTSETQYF.

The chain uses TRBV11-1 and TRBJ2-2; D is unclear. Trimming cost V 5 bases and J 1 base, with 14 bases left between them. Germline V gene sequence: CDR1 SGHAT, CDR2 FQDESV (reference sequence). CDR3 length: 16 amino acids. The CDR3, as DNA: TGTGCCAGCAGCCCCGAGGATGAGCGGAACACCGGGGAGCTGTTTTTT. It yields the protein CASSPEDERNTGELFF.

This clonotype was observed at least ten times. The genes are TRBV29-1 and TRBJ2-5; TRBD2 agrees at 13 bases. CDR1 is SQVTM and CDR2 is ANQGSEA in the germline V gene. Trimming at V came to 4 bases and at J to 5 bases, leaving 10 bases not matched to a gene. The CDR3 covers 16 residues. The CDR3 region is CSVVGTSGERAETQYF. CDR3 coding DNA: TGCAGCGTTGTAGGGACTAGCGGGGAGAGGGCGGAGACCCAGTACTTC.

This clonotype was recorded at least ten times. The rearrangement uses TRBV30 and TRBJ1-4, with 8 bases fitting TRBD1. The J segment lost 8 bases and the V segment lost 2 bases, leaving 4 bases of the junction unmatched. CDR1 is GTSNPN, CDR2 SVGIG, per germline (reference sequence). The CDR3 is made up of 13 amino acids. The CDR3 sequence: CAWSQTGVEKLFF. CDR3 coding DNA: TGTGCCTGGAGTCAGACAGGGGTGGAAAAACTGTTTTTT.

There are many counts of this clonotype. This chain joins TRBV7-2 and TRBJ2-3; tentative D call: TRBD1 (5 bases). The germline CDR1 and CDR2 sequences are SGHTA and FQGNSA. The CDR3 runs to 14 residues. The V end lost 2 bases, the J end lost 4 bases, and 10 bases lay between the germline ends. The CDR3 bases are TGTGCCAGCAGCTTAACCAGGGCGGCAGATACGCAGTATTTT. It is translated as CASSLTRAADTQYF.

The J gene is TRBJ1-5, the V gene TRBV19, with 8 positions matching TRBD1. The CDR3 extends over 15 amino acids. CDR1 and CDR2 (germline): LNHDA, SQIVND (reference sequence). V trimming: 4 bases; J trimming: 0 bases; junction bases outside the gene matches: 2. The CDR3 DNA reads TGTGCCAGTAGTAGCGACAGGGGTAGCAATCAGCCCCAGCATTTT. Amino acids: CASSSDRGSNQPQHF.

The CDR3 nucleotides read TGTGCCACCAGCAGAGATTACCTCGCCAGGGACGAGCAGTACTTC. This sequence encodes CATSRDYLARDEQYF. This chain joins TRBV15 and TRBJ2-7; the D gene is possibly TRBD1 (5 bases). The V gene lost 0 bases and the J gene lost 5 bases, with 14 bases spanning the gap. Germline-derived CDR1 and CDR2 are LNHNV and YYDKDF (reference sequence). The CDR3 loop spans 15 amino acids.

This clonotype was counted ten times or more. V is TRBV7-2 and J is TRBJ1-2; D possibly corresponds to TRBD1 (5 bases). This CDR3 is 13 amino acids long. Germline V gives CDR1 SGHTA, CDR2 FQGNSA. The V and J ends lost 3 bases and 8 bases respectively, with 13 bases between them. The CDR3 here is CASSFGAAYGYTF. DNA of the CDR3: TGTGCCAGCAGCTTTGGGGCAGCTTACGGCTACACCTTC.

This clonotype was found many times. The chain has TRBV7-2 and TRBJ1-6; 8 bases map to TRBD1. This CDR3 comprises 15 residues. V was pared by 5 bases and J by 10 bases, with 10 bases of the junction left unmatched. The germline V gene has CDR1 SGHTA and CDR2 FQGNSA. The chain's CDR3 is CASSARTGTGSPLHF. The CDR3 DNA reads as TGTGCCAGCAGCGCCCGGACAGGGACGGGATCACCCCTCCACTTT.

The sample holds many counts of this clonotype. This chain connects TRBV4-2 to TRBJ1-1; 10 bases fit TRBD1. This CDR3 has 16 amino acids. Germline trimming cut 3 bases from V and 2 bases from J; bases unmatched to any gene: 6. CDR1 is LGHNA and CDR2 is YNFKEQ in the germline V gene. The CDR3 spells CASSQGQGIVNTEAFF. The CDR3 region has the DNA TGTGCCAGCAGCCAGGGACAGGGGATTGTCAACACTGAAGCTTTCTTT.

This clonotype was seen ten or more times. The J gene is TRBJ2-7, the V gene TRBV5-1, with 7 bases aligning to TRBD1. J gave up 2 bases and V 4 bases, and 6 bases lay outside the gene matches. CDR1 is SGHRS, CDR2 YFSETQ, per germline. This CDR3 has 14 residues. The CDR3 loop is CASSAGQVTYEQYF. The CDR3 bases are TGCGCCAGCAGCGCAGGACAGGTAACCTACGAGCAGTACTTC.

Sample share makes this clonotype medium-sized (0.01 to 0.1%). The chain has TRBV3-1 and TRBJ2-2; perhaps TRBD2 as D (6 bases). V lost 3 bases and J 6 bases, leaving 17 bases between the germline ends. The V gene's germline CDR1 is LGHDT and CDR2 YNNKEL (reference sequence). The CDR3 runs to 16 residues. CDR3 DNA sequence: TGTGCCAGCAGCCACCTCGGGGACTGGCGACCCGGGGAGCTGTTTTTT. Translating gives CASSHLGDWRPGELFF. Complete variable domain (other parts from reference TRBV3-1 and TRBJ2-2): DTAVSQTPKYLVTQMGNDKSIKCEQNLGHDTMYWYKQDSKKFLKIMFSYNNKELIINETVPNRFSPKSPDKAHLNLHINSLELGDSAVYFCASSHLGDWRPGELFFGEGSRLTVL.